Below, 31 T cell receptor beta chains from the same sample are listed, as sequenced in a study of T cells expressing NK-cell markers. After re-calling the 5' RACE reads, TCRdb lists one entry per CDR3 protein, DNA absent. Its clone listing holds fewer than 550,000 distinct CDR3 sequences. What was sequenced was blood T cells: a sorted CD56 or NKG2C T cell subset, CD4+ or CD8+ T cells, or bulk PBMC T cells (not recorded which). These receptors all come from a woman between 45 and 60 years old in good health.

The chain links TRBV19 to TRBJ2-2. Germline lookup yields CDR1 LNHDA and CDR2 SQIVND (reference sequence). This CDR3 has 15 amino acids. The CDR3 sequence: CASSMRSGNTGELFF.

CDR3 residues: CSVEARGAGGYTF. V gene TRBV29-1 combines with J gene TRBJ1-2; the TRBD1 assignment by TCRdb is unverifiable without DNA. This CDR3 comprises 13 residues. The germline CDR1 and CDR2 sequences are SQVTM and ANQGSEA.

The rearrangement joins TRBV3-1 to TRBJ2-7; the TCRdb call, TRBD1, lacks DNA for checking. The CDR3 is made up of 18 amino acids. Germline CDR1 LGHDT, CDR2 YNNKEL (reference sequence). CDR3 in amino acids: CASSQDPVGTGGRYEQYF.

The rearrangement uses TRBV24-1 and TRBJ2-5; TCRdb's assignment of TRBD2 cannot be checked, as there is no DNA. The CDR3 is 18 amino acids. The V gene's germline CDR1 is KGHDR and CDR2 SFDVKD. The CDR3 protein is CATSDFGGLAGVPETQYF.

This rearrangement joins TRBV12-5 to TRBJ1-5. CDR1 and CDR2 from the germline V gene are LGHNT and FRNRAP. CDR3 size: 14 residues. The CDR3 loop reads CASGKDQVDQPQHF.

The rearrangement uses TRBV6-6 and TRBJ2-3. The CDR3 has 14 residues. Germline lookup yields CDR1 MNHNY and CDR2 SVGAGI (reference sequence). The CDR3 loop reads CASSLVVNTDTQYF.

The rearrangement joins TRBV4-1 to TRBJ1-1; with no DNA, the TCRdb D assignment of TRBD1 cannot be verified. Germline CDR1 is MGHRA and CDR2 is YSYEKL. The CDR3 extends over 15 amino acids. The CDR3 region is CASSQVKRGNTEAFF.

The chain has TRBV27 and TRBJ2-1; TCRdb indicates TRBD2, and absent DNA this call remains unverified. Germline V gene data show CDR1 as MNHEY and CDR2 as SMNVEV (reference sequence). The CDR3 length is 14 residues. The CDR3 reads CASSGLAGVLEQFF.

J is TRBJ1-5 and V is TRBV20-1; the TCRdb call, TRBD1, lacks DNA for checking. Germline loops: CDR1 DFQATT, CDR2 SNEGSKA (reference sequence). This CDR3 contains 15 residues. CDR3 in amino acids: CSARDRRQPNQPQHF.

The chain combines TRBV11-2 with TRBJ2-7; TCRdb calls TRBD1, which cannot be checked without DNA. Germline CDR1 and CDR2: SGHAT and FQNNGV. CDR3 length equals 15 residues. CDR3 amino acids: CASSSGTGPGGEQYF.

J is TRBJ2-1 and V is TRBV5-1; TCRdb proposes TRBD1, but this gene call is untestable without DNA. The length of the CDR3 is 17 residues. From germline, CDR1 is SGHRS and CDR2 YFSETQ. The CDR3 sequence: CASSLAEWSGTYNEQFF. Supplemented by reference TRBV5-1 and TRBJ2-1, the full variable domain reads KAGVTQTPRYLIKTRGQQVTLSCSPISGHRSVSWYQQTPGQGLQFLFEYFSETQRNKGNFPGRFSGRQFSNSRSEMNVSTLELGDSALYLCASSLAEWSGTYNEQFFGPGTRLTVL.

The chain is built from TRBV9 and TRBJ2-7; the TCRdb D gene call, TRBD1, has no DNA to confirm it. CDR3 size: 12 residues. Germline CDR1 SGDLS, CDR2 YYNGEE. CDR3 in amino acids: CASGRGSYEQYF.

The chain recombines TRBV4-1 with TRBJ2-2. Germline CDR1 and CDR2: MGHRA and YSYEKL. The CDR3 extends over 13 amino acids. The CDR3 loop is CASRLEATGELFF.

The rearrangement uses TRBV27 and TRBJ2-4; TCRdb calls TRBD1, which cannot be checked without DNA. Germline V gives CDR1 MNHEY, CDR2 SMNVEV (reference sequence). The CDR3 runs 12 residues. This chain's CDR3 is CASRGQGGIQYF.

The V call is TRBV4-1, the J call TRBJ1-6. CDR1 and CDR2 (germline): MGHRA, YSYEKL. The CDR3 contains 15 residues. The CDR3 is CASSHLSAAEVPLHF.

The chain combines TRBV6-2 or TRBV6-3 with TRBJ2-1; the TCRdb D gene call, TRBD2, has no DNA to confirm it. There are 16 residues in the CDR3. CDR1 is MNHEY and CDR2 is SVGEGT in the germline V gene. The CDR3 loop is CASSYEAGVSYNEQFF.

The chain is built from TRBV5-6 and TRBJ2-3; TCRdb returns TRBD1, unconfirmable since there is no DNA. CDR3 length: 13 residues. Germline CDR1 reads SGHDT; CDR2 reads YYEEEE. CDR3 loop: CASSFGGRTEQYF.

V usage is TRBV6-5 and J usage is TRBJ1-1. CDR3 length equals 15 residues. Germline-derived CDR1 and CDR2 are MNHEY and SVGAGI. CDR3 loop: CATSRLAGANTEAFF.

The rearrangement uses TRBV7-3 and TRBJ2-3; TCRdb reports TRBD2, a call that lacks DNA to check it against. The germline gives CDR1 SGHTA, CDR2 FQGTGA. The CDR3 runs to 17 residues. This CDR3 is CASSLGLAGDLGDTQYF.

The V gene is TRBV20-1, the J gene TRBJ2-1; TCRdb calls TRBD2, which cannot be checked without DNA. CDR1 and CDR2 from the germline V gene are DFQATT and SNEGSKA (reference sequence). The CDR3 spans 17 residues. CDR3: CSARDFEGLAGRGEQFF.

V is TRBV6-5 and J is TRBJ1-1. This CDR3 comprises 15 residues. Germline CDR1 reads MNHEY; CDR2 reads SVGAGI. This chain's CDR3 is CASSYSSAGSTEAFF.

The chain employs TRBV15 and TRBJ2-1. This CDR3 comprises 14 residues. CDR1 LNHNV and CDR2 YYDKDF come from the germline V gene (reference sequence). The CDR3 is CATSRGAVYNEQFF.

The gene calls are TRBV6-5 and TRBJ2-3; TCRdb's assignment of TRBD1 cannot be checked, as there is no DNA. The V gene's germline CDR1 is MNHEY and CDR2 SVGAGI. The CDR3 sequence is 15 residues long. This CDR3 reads CASSHRVGSTDTQYF.

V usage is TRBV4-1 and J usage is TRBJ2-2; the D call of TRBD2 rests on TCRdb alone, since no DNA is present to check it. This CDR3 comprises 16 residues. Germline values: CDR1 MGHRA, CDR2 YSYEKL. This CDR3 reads CASSQELAGGGGELFF.

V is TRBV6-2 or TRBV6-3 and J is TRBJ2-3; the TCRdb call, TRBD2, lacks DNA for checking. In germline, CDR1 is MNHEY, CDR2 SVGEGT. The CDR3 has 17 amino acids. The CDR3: CASSYSRLAGVTDTQYF.

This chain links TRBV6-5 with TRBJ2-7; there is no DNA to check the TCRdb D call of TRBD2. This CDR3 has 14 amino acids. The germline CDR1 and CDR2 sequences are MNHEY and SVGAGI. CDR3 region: CASRGLAHTYEQYF.

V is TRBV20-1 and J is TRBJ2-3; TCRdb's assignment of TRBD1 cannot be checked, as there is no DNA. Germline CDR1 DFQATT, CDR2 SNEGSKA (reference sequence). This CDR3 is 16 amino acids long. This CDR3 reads CSARDPSIASTDTQYF.

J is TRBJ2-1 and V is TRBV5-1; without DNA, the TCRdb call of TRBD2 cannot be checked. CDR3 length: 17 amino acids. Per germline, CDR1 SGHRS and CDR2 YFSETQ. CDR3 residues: CASSLGLVPGIYNEQFF.

Here the CDR3 reads CASTRERRRPGNTIYF. This sequence joins TRBV6-1 and TRBJ1-3; TCRdb gives TRBD1 as the D gene, but with no DNA this cannot be confirmed. Germline V gives CDR1 MNHNS, CDR2 SASEGT. This CDR3 has 16 residues.

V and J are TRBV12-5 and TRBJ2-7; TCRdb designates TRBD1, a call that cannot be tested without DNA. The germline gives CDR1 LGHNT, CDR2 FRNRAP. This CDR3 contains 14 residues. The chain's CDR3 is CASGLQGVSYEQYF.

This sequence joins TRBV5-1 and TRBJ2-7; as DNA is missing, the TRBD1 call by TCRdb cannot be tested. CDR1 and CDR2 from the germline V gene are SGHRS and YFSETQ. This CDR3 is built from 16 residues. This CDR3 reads CASSILDRTGHYEQYF.